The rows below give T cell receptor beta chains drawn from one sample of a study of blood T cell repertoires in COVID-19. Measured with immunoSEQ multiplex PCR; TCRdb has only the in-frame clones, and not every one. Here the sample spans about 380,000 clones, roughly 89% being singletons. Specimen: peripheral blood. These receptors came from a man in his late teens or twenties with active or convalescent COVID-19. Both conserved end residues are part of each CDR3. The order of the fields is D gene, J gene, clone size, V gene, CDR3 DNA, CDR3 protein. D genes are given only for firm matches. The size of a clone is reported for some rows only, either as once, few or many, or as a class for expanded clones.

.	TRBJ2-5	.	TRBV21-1	TGTGCCAGCAGCGCCCGACTAGCGGGGAAACAAGAGACCCAGTACTTC	CASSARLAGKQETQYF
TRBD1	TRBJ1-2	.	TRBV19	TGTGCCAGTAGTAGCCTACAGGGGGTCTATGGCTACACCTTC	CASSSLQGVYGYTF
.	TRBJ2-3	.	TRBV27	TGTGCCAGCAGTTTGGCCGGACTCGGCTTGGGCACAGATACGCAGTATTTT	CASSLAGLGLGTDTQYF
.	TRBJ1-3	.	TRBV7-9	TGTGCCAGCAGCTTAGTGGGCAAGACCACTGGAAACACCATATATTTT	CASSLVGKTTGNTIYF
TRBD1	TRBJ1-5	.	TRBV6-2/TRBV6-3	TGTGCCAGCAGTCGCTCACCGACAGGGGGCCGGCAGCCCCAGCATTTT	CASSRSPTGGRQPQHF
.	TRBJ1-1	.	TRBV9	TGTGCCAGCAGCTCTCAGACGGGGGGCACTGAAGCTTTCTTT	CASSSQTGGTEAFF
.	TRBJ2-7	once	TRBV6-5	TGTGCCAGCAGTTACGGTCGCAGCTCCTACGAGCAGTACTTC	CASSYGRSSYEQYF
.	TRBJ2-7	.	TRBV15	TGTGCCACCAGCAGAGATAAACAGGGTGTCTACGAGCAGTACTTC	CATSRDKQGVYEQYF
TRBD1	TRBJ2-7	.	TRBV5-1	TGCGCCAGCAGCTTAAAGGGACAGACCTACGAGCAGTACTTC	CASSLKGQTYEQYF
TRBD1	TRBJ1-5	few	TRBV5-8	TGTGCCAGCAGCCATGGCCCGGGACAGAATCAGCCCCAGCATTTT	CASSHGPGQNQPQHF
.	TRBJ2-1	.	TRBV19	TGTGCCAGTAGTATCGGCGGGGGCACCTACAATGAGCAGTTCTTC	CASSIGGGTYNEQFF
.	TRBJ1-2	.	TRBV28	TGTGCCAGCAGTTTCCCAGAAAACTATGGCTACACCTTC	CASSFPENYGYTF
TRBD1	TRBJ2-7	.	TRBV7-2	TGTGCCAGCAGCGCGGACAGGTCCTACGAGCAGTACTTC	CASSADRSYEQYF
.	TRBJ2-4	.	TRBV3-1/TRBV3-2	TGTGCCAGCAGCCCTCGGGGCAGGGGCATTCAGTACTTC	CASSPRGRGIQYF
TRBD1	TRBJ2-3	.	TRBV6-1	TGTGCCAGCAGTGAATTGACAGGGGGAGGGACAGATACGCAGTATTTT	CASSELTGGGTDTQYF
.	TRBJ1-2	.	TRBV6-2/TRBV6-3	TGTGCCAGCAGTTACTCGATCGAGGGACTGGTGGATGGCTACACCTTC	CASSYSIEGLVDGYTF
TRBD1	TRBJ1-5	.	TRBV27	TGTGCCAGCAGCTCGACAGGGACACTAAATCAGCCCCAGCATTTT	CASSSTGTLNQPQHF
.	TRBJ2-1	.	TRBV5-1	TGCGCCAGCAGCCCGGGTTCCGGGAGTCAAACCTACAATGAGCAGTTCTTC	CASSPGSGSQTYNEQFF
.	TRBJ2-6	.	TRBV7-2	TGTGCCAGCAGCTCCTGGGGCTCTGGGGCCAACGTGCTGACTTTC	CASSSWGSGANVLTF
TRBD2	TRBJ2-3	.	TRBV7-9	TGTGCCAGCAGCTTTGGACTAGTCCCGGATACGCAGTATTTT	CASSFGLVPDTQYF
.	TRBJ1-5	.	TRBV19	TGTGCCAGTAGTATACAACAGGGTTCGAGTGTTCAGCCCCAGCATTTT	CASSIQQGSSVQPQHF
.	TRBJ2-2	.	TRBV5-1	TGCGCCAGCAAAAAGTCAGGGTCTGACACCGGGGAGCTGTTTTTT	CASKKSGSDTGELFF
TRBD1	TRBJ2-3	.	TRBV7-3	TGTGCCAGCAGTAAGGACAGGGGGCAGATAGATACGCAGTATTTT	CASSKDRGQIDTQYF
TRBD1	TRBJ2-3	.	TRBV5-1	TGCGCCATCGTTGACAGGGGGTACCCAGATACGCAGTATTTT	CAIVDRGYPDTQYF
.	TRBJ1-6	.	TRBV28	TGTGCCAGCAGTTTGGGCTGGGGACACGTAAGCTCCTATAATTCACCCCTCCACTTT	CASSLGWGHVSSYNSPLHF
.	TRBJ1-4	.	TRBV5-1	TGCGCCAGCAGCTTGAGCAGGGGCGGTGAAAAACTGTTTTTT	CASSLSRGGEKLFF
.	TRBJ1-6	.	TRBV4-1	TGCGCCAGCAGCCATCGGGGGTTCGATAATTCACCCCTCCACTTT	CASSHRGFDNSPLHF
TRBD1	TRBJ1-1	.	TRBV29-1	TGCAGCGTTCCAAACCCCCGTAGACAGGGGGCGGCTAACACTGAAGCTTTCTTT	CSVPNPRRQGAANTEAFF
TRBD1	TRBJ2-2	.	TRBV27	TGTGCCAGCAGCCACGGGCCAGGGGGCATGCCCGGGGAGCTGTTTTTT	CASSHGPGGMPGELFF
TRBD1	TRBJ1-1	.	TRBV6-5	TGTGCCAGCAATAAACAGGGGGCGCTTACTGAAGCTTTCTTT	CASNKQGALTEAFF
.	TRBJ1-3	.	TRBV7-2	TGTGCCAGCAGGGGAGCATACGGAAACACCATATATTTT	CASRGAYGNTIYF
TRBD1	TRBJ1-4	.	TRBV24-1	TGTGCCACCAGTGACAGCACAGGGGGATCAAATGAAAAACTGTTTTTT	CATSDSTGGSNEKLFF
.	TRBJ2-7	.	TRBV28	TGTGCCAGCAGCCGACAGTTACCCTCCTACGAGCAGTACTTC	CASSRQLPSYEQYF
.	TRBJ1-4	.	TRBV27	TGTGCCAGCAGTTCTAGTAATGAAAAACTGTTTTTT	CASSSSNEKLFF
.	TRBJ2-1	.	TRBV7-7	TGTGCTAGCAGCCCCCAACTCGGCTGGAGCTCCTACAATGAGCAGTTCTTC	CASSPQLGWSSYNEQFF
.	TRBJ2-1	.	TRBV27	TGTGCCAGCAGTTCCGTCGGCAATGAGCAGTTCTTC	CASSSVGNEQFF
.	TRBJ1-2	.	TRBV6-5	TGTGCCAGCAGCAATACAGGGAACTATGGCTACACCTTC	CASSNTGNYGYTF
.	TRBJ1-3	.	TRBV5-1	TGCGCCAGCAGCGCCGGGAGGCCCATCTCTGGAAACACCATATATTTT	CASSAGRPISGNTIYF
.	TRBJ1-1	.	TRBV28	TGTGCCAGCAGTCCCAATGTGGGGACTAGAGCTTTCTTT	CASSPNVGTRAFF
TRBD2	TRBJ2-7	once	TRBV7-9	TGTGCCAGCAGCGCGGGGGGATCGATCTCTTCCGAGCAGTACTTC	CASSAGGSISSEQYF
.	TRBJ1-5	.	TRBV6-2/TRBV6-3	TGTGCCAGCAGTCCAGGAAGGCTTCAGCCCCAGCATTTT	CASSPGRLQPQHF
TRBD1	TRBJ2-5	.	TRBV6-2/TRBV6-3	TGTGCCAGCAGTGCTACAGGGGGACAGGAGACCCAGTACTTC	CASSATGGQETQYF
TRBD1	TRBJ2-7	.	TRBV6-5	TGTGCCAGCAGCAAGACAGGGGACAAATCCTACGAGCAGTACTTC	CASSKTGDKSYEQYF
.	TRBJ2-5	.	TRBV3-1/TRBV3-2	TGTGCCAGCAGCCAAGATAGCCTAGGGACCCAGTACTTC	CASSQDSLGTQYF
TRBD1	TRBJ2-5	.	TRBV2	TGTGCCAGCATCCGAAGGGACAGGGTGCAAGAGACCCAGTACTTC	CASIRRDRVQETQYF
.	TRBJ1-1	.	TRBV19	TGTGCCAGTAGTATTTGGGGGCAGGGTGAAGCTTTCTTT	CASSIWGQGEAFF
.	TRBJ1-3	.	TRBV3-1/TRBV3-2	TGTGCCAGCAGCCACGCCCGGGGGTGGGCAGGAAACACCATATATTTT	CASSHARGWAGNTIYF
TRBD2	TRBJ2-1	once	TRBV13	TGTGCCAGCAGCTCCCCGGGACTAGCGGGACTGGGTGAGCAGTTCTTC	CASSSPGLAGLGEQFF
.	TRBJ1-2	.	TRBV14	TGTGCCAGCAGCCAAGATTACAGCTATGGCTACACCTTC	CASSQDYSYGYTF
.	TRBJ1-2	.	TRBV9	TGTGCCAGCAGCGTAGCAGCAGGGCCCCCCATAGATGGCTACACCTTC	CASSVAAGPPIDGYTF
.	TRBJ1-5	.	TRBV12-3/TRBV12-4	TGTGCCAGCACCCAGGGTTCCCAGCCCCAGCATTTT	CASTQGSQPQHF
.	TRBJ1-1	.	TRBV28	TGTGCCAGCAGTTTTAGTTTCTCGAACACTGAAGCTTTCTTT	CASSFSFSNTEAFF
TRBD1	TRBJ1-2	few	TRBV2	TGTGCCAGCAACGGGGACAGATTTAACTATGGCTACACCTTC	CASNGDRFNYGYTF
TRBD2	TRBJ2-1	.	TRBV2	TGTGCCAGCAGCCCCGGGACTAGCGCTTACAATGAGCAGTTCTTC	CASSPGTSAYNEQFF
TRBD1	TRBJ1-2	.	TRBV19	TGTGCCAGTAGTATAGAGGGACAGGGGAACTATGGCTACACCTTC	CASSIEGQGNYGYTF